The sequence of this T cell receptor (beta chain) was determined in a study of T cells after posttransplantation cyclophosphamide. Assay used: immunoSEQ multiplex PCR; TCRdb lists only in-frame clones, some missing. This repertoire shows 15,000 to 18,000 clones, approximately 84% found once; its top ten account for about 5%. Germline CDR1 reads MNHNY; CDR2 reads SVGAGI (reference sequence). CDR3 size: 13 residues. V gave up 6 bases and J gave up 1 base, with 10 bases separating them. Control samples came 1 year after myeloablative marrow transplants with methotrexate plus calcineurin inhibitor. Study outcomes and limitations: TRB overlap between skin or GI tissue T cells and blood was limited. Recipient CMV seropositivity and CMV reactivation strongly tracked TRB clonality. Later blood repertoires were often dominated by clones from the donor CD8+ memory compartment.

Notes on this clone: Its antigen remains unidentified.

Sequencing used PBMCs, obtained approximately 390 days after allogeneic stem cell transplant with calcineurin inhibitor and methotrexate. The rearrangement joins TRBV6-6 to TRBJ2-7, with D possibly being TRBD2 (5 bases). The receptor was isolated from a male patient between 18 and 35 years old who received an allogeneic stem cell transplant from a related donor, was CMV-positive, and had no GVHD. Some T cells may arise from the graft donor. The CDR3 bases are TGTGCCAGCAGAGACGGGGATTCCTACGAGCAGTACTTC. Protein product: CASRDGDSYEQYF.